A single TCR beta chain is shown here with its context. In germline, CDR1 is SNHLY, CDR2 FYNNEI. The CDR3 totals 17 residues. V dropped 4 bases and J dropped 7; count of bases not matched to a gene: 13. In the source study's methods: Using reference gene primer amplification, nucleated cell counts were estimated. The table came from immunoSEQ multiplex PCR; TCRdb's copy has only in-frame clones and leaves some out. V, J and clone size are those of that table, while D and trimming were read from the DNA. The sample includes 95,000 to 130,000 clones, roughly nine tenths of them seen just once. The sample belongs to a study of blood T cell repertoires in COVID-19.

The sequence came from a human donor with active COVID-19. The donor label of this sample is uncertain. The chain links TRBV2 to TRBJ1-4; 9 bases map to TRBD1. Material: peripheral blood. The CDR3 here is CASSVRTHGTGFEKLFF. In DNA form, the CDR3 reads TGTGCCAGCAGTGTAAGAACTCACGGGACAGGGTTTGAAAAACTGTTTTTT. The full variable domain, its missing parts supplied by reference TRBV2 and TRBJ1-4, is EPEVTQTPSHQVTQMGQEVILRCVPISNHLYFYWYRQILGQKVEFLVSFYNNEISEKSEIFDDQFSVERPDGSNFTLKIRSTKLEDSAMYFCASSVRTHGTGFEKLFFGSGTQLSVL.